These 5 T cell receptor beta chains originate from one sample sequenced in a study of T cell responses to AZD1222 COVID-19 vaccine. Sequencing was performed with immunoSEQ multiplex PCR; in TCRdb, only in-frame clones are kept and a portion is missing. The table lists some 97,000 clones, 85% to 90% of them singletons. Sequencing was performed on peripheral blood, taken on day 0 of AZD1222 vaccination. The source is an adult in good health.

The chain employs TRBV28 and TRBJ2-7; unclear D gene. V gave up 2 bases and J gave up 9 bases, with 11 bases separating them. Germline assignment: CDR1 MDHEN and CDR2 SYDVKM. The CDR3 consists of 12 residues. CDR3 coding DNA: TGTGCCAGCAGTTTAATGGCTGAAAGGCAGTACTTC. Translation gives CASSLMAERQYF. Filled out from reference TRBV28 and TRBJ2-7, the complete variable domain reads DVKVTQSSRYLVKRTGEKVFLECVQDMDHENMFWYRQDPGLGLRLIYFSYDVKMKEKGDIPEGYSVSREKKERFSLILESASTNQTSMYLCASSLMAERQYFGPGTRLTVT.

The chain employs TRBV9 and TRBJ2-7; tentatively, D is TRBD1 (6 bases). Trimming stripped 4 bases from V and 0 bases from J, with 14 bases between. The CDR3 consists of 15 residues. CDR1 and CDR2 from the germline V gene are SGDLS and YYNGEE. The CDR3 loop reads CASSRLRDNSYEQYF. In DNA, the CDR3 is TGTGCCAGCAGCAGGCTCCGGGACAACTCCTACGAGCAGTACTTC.

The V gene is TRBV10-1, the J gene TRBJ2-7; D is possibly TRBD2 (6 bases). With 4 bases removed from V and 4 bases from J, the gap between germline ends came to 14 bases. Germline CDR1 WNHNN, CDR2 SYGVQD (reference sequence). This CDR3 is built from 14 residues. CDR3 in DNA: TGCGCCAGCAGTGCAGACTATCTAGCGTACGAGCAGTACTTC. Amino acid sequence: CASSADYLAYEQYF.

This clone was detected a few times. The CDR3 DNA is TGTGCCAGCAGTGAAGACAGGGGAGGCAATCAGCCCCAGCATTTT. Its translation is CASSEDRGGNQPQHF. The chain combines TRBV6-1 with TRBJ1-5; 7 bases are a match to TRBD1. This CDR3 spans 15 amino acids. J gave up 2 bases and V 1 base, and 2 bases lay outside the gene matches. Germline V gene data show CDR1 as MNHNS and CDR2 as SASEGT.

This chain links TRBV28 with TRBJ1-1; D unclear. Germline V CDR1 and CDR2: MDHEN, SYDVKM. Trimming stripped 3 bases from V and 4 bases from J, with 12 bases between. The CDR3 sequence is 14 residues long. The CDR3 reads CASSFEGGSTEAFF. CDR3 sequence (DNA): TGTGCCAGCAGTTTTGAGGGTGGGAGCACTGAAGCTTTCTTT.